This is a list of T cell receptor beta chains from one sample in a study of blood T cells in healthy people across ages. TCRdb re-called the 5' RACE reads through MiXCR, storing one row per CDR3 protein. The sample lists 1.5 million to 1.8 million distinct CDR3 sequences, 35% to 45% occurring once. The sequenced sample was blood. These receptor sequences come from a woman aged 18-35 years in good health. Both conserved end residues are part of each CDR3. Fields, in order: J gene, D gene, V gene, clone size, CDR3 DNA, CDR3 protein. A D gene is named only where the DNA matches it firmly. Clone size is stated in some rows and not others, as once, few, many or a class when expanded.

TRBJ2-3	NA	TRBV7-9	NA	TGTGCCAGCAGCTCCACGGGGGAAACAGATACGCAGTATTTT	CASSSTGETDTQYF
TRBJ2-7	TRBD1	TRBV20-1	few	TGCAGCGCCAGACCGAGACAGGGTTCCTACGAGCAGTACTTC	CSARPRQGSYEQYF
TRBJ2-5	TRBD2	TRBV4-1	NA	TGCGCCAGCAGCCAAGATCCTAGCGGGGACCAAGAGACCCAGTACTTC	CASSQDPSGDQETQYF
TRBJ1-2	NA	TRBV15	NA	TGTGCCACTAGCAGAGTAGGAGGGACAAAGCGGGGCTACACCTTC	CATSRVGGTKRGYTF
TRBJ2-5	NA	TRBV7-2	NA	TGTGCCAGCAGCTTAATGGCTAGCAGAGGGCAGGAGACCCAGTACTTC	CASSLMASRGQETQYF
TRBJ1-1	NA	TRBV12-3/TRBV12-4	NA	TGTGCCAGCAGTTCCTCCCACAGGGATGCAACGGAGAACACTGAAGCTTTCTTT	CASSSSHRDATENTEAFF
TRBJ1-5	NA	TRBV7-2	NA	TGTGCCAGCAGCTTAGCTGGATGGGTTCGAGCCAATCAGCCCCAGCATTTT	CASSLAGWVRANQPQHF
TRBJ1-2	NA	TRBV6-5	NA	TGTGCCAGCAGTTACTCCGGACGGGGCGGCTACACCTTC	CASSYSGRGGYTF
TRBJ2-7	NA	TRBV7-9	NA	TGTGCCAGCAGCGTAGAGCGGTACTCCTACGAGCAGTACTTC	CASSVERYSYEQYF
TRBJ2-3	TRBD2	TRBV4-3	few	TGCGCCAGCAGCCAAGACCCCCCGGGGGGGCGCACAGATACGCAGTATTTT	CASSQDPPGGRTDTQYF
TRBJ1-2	NA	TRBV7-2	few	TGTGCCAGCAGCACTCCGATGGGTCCCTACACCTTC	CASSTPMGPYTF
TRBJ1-2	NA	TRBV9	NA	TGTGCCAGCAGCGTAGCACGAGGGTTTGACTATGGCTACACCTTC	CASSVARGFDYGYTF
TRBJ2-3	TRBD2	TRBV7-2	NA	TGTGCCAGCAGCTACCGGGAGGGAGGAACAGATACGCAGTATTTT	CASSYREGGTDTQYF
TRBJ2-5	TRBD2	TRBV2	NA	TGTGCCAGCAGTGGGGCTAGCGGGATAAAGACCCAGTACTTC	CASSGASGIKTQYF
TRBJ2-1	NA	TRBV12-3/TRBV12-4	NA	TGTGCCAGCAGTCCCCAGGTGGAGAAGCAGTTCTTC	CASSPQVEKQFF
TRBJ2-7	NA	TRBV3-1	NA	TGTGCCAGCAGCCAACTGGCCTCCTACGAGCAGTACTTC	CASSQLASYEQYF
TRBJ2-7	NA	TRBV20-1	NA	TGCAGTGCTATCCGCCCGGGACGGGGTCGCGAGCAGTACTTC	CSAIRPGRGREQYF
TRBJ2-1	NA	TRBV14	NA	TGTGCCAGCAGCCCGACTCTCGGGGGTGAGCAGTTCTTC	CASSPTLGGEQFF
TRBJ2-7	NA	TRBV27	NA	TGTGCCAGCAGTTCCTTGGTCGGGAGATCGAGCGAGCAGTACTTC	CASSSLVGRSSEQYF
TRBJ1-1	NA	TRBV5-1	NA	TGCGCCAGCAGCTTGGAAGGGTTGGGGACTGAAGCTTTCTTT	CASSLEGLGTEAFF
TRBJ2-3	NA	TRBV2	few	TGTGCCAGCAATTCGTGGACGTCACTCGTTGCAGATACGCAGTATTTT	CASNSWTSLVADTQYF
TRBJ2-7	NA	TRBV27	many	TGCGCCAGCAGCCAACAAGGGAACGAGCAGTACTTC	CASSQQGNEQYF
TRBJ2-1	TRBD2	TRBV20-1	few	TGCAGTGCTTTAAACCCTCTGACTAGCGGGAAGATGAATGAGCAGTTCTTC	CSALNPLTSGKMNEQFF
TRBJ1-4	TRBD1	TRBV25-1	few	TGTGCCAGCAGTGAATATTGGGGGACAGGGGGTAATGAAAAACTGTTTTTT	CASSEYWGTGGNEKLFF
TRBJ1-5	NA	TRBV6-2/TRBV6-3	NA	TGTGCCAGCAACGTTAGGGGAGACGATCAGCCCCAGCATTTT	CASNVRGDDQPQHF
TRBJ1-2	NA	TRBV29-1	few	TGCAGCGTTGCCGAGGCGAGGGGCTATGGCTACACCTTC	CSVAEARGYGYTF
TRBJ2-2	NA	TRBV7-9	few	TGTGCCAGCAGCCTAAGGACTTTACACACCGGGGAGCTGTTTTTT	CASSLRTLHTGELFF
TRBJ1-2	NA	TRBV5-1	many	TGCGCCAGCAGGTATGGGGCAGGCGGAGAGACTAACTATGGCTACACCTTC	CASRYGAGGETNYGYTF
TRBJ2-7	TRBD1	TRBV5-1	NA	TGCGCCAGCAGCACAGAACCGGGACAGGGTCCCTACGAGCAGTACTTC	CASSTEPGQGPYEQYF
TRBJ2-7	TRBD2	TRBV7-8	NA	TGTGCCAGCACAGCTTTAGCGGGTAACTTCTACGAGCAGTACTTC	CASTALAGNFYEQYF
TRBJ2-1	TRBD2	TRBV9	NA	TGTGCCAGCAGCGTAGGCGGTAGCGGGGACCTAAGCGAGTTCTTC	CASSVGGSGDLSEFF
TRBJ2-2	TRBD2	TRBV4-3	NA	TGCGCCAGCAGCCAAGGCCCTAGCGGGAGTATGGCCGGGGAGCTGTTTTTT	CASSQGPSGSMAGELFF
TRBJ2-1	NA	TRBV2	NA	TGTGCCAGCAGTGTAACCTACAATGAGCAGTTCTTC	CASSVTYNEQFF
TRBJ2-5	NA	TRBV6-2/TRBV6-3	few	TGTGCCAGCAGTTACTCGCTCGGGCCGGGAGAGACCCAGTACTTC	CASSYSLGPGETQYF
TRBJ2-7	TRBD2	TRBV29-1	few	TGCAGAGTTGTCTCCTGGACTAGCGACGACTACGAGCAGTACTTC	CRVVSWTSDDYEQYF
TRBJ2-3	NA	TRBV9	NA	TGTGCCAGCAGCGTAGAGATTAGCACAGATACGCAGTATTTT	CASSVEISTDTQYF
TRBJ1-1	TRBD1	TRBV12-3/TRBV12-4	NA	TGTGCCGGCAGTTCTCCAGGACAGGGGAGAACTGAAGCTTTCTTT	CAGSSPGQGRTEAFF
TRBJ2-3	NA	TRBV9	NA	TGTGCCAGCAGCGTAGGAGGGGGACGGACAGCGCAGTATTTT	CASSVGGGRTAQYF
TRBJ2-7	NA	TRBV24-1	NA	TGTGCCACCAGTGATTTTAGGTGGTCTGAATACTACGAGCAGTACTTC	CATSDFRWSEYYEQYF
TRBJ2-7	TRBD1	TRBV10-3	few	TGTGCCACCAGTTCCTTCGACAGGGCCAACGAGCAGTACTTC	CATSSFDRANEQYF
TRBJ1-4	NA	TRBV20-1	NA	TGCAGTGCTAGTGGGACGCTGACAACTAATGAAAAACTGTTTTTT	CSASGTLTTNEKLFF
TRBJ2-3	NA	TRBV29-1	few	TGCAGCGTTGAGGTCAGGGCATTAAGAGATACGCAGTATTTT	CSVEVRALRDTQYF
TRBJ2-7	TRBD2	TRBV29-1	NA	TGCAGCGTTCTGCGGGGTTTAGCGGGGGCCTACAATGAGCAGTACTTC	CSVLRGLAGAYNEQYF
TRBJ2-7	NA	TRBV27	many	TGTGCCAGCAGTTTGTACCCCTCCTACGAGCAGTACTTC	CASSLYPSYEQYF
TRBJ2-1	TRBD2	TRBV4-3	few	TGCGCCAGCAGCCAAGTTCGGGGGGGGACCTACAATGAGCAGTTCTTC	CASSQVRGGTYNEQFF
TRBJ2-3	NA	TRBV6-2/TRBV6-3	NA	TGTGCCAGCAGTTATAGTTTAGCGACTACCACAGATACGCAGTATTTT	CASSYSLATTTDTQYF
TRBJ2-7	NA	TRBV29-1	few	TGCAGCGTTGATGGAGTCGGCTACGAGCAGTACTTC	CSVDGVGYEQYF
TRBJ2-7	TRBD1	TRBV6-5	NA	TGTGCCAGCAGTAAAACAGGGGGCCACGAGCAGTACTTC	CASSKTGGHEQYF
TRBJ2-1	TRBD2	TRBV7-2	NA	TGTGCCAGCAGCTTAGGAGCGGAGCGGGGGGGCCTTCTTTACAATGAGCAGTTCTTC	CASSLGAERGGLLYNEQFF
TRBJ2-7	TRBD2	TRBV7-9	NA	TGTGCCAGCAGCGCCCCGGGGGGTGTCTACGAGCAGTACTTC	CASSAPGGVYEQYF
TRBJ1-1	TRBD1	TRBV2	NA	TGTGCCAGCAGCGGAATGACAGGGAATTTTATCAGGGGCACTGAAGCTTTCTTT	CASSGMTGNFIRGTEAFF
TRBJ2-5	NA	TRBV7-9	few	TGTGCCAGCAGCCCCCCTACAGTGATCCAAGAGACCCAGTACTTC	CASSPPTVIQETQYF
TRBJ2-5	TRBD1	TRBV6-5	NA	TGTGCCAGCAGCAATGGACAGGGGTCGACCCAGTACTTC	CASSNGQGSTQYF
TRBJ2-3	NA	TRBV29-1	NA	TGCAGCGCTCAGTCTTGGGATACGCAGTATTTT	CSAQSWDTQYF
TRBJ2-7	TRBD1	TRBV29-1	NA	TGCAGCGTTGAAGATCGGACAGGCAACTCCGCCTCCTACGAGCAGTACTTC	CSVEDRTGNSASYEQYF